The 16 T cell receptor beta chains below all came from one sample that was sequenced in a study of early T cells in non-severe SARS-CoV-2 infection (dated by TCRdb to the early 2020s). The library was produced with 5' RACE. The sequencer was a NextSeq 500. Using fastp trimming at Q25 and MiXCR clonotype assembly, TCRdb reanalyzed the public sequencing data and kept in-frame beta chains. Entries are consolidated by CDR3 protein sequence, retaining the most common genes and DNA. This sample lists tens of thousands of distinct CDR3 sequences; about 17% were detected once. The top ten constitute roughly 9% of the sample. Source: whole blood, taken at baseline. These receptors all stem from an adult who was a healthcare worker with PCR-confirmed SARS-CoV-2 infection or an uninfected control (not recorded which).

The chain is built from TRBV13 and TRBJ1-2, with D possibly being TRBD1 (5 bases). V lost 8 bases to trimming and J lost 1 base, with 17 bases between them. The CDR3 is 15 residues long. CDR1 PRHDT and CDR2 FYEKMQ come from the germline V gene (reference sequence). The CDR3 region is CASFNRDGSNYGYTF. CDR3 nucleotide sequence: TGTGCCAGCTTCAACCGGGACGGTAGTAACTATGGCTACACCTTC. Variable domain in full (rest from reference TRBV13 and TRBJ1-2): AAGVIQSPRHLIKEKRETATLKCYPIPRHDTVYWYQQGPGQDPQFLISFYEKMQSDKGSIPDRFSAQQFSDYHSELNMSSLELGDSALYFCASFNRDGSNYGYTFGSGTRLTVV.

The chain is built from TRBV27 and TRBJ2-2; D not certain. This CDR3 region has 15 residues. The germline gives CDR1 MNHEY, CDR2 SMNVEV (reference sequence). Trimming removed 0 bases from V and 6 bases from J, with 11 bases in between. The CDR3 region has the DNA TGTGCCAGCAGTTTATCTAGCCCGCCTCCCGGGGAGCTGTTTTTT. This sequence encodes CASSLSSPPPGELFF.

This clonotype was observed a handful of times. The rearrangement links TRBV6-5 to TRBJ2-1, with D perhaps assigned TRBD1 or TRBD2 (5 bases each). This CDR3 region has 15 residues. Germline V lookup: CDR1 MNHEY, CDR2 SVGAGI. Trimming removed 6 bases from V and 8 bases from J, with 20 bases in between. The DNA of the CDR3 is TGTGCCAGCAGCTTCGGGGCGGCAGAGAACCATGAGCAGTTCTTC. It specifies CASSFGAAENHEQFF.

This clonotype has more than one count but fewer than ten. The gene calls are TRBV4-2 and TRBJ2-3; 7 bases agree with TRBD2. The junction had 16 bases not matched to a gene; V was cut back by 0 bases and J by 4 bases. The CDR3 consists of 19 residues. Germline V gene sequence: CDR1 LGHNA, CDR2 YNFKEQ. CDR3 protein: CASSQEGPGTGGEADTQYF. The CDR3 nucleotides are TGTGCCAGCAGCCAAGAAGGCCCCGGAACGGGAGGAGAGGCAGATACGCAGTATTTT.

The CDR3 sequence is CASSFSRGYEQYF. In DNA form, the CDR3 reads TGTGCCAGCAGTTTTAGCAGGGGCTACGAGCAGTACTTC. The J gene is TRBJ2-7, the V gene TRBV27; tentative D call: TRBD1 (6 bases). Trimming left V 3 bases short and J 3 bases short, with 9 bases between. There are 13 residues in the CDR3. Per germline, CDR1 MNHEY and CDR2 SMNVEV (reference sequence).

This clonotype was seen a few times. The chain joins TRBV28 to TRBJ2-2; perhaps TRBD1 as D (6 bases). CDR1 MDHEN and CDR2 SYDVKM come from the germline V gene. The CDR3 is made up of 15 amino acids. V shed 7 bases and J shed 5 bases, with 17 bases lying between them. The CDR3, as DNA: TGTGCCAGCAATACAGGGAAACTAGAAACCGGGGAGCTGTTTTTT. Translation: CASNTGKLETGELFF.

This clonotype came up a few times. V and J are TRBV6-1 and TRBJ1-1; TRBD1 is a possible D gene (6 bases). With 6 bases removed from V and 1 base from J, the gap between germline ends came to 12 bases. The CDR3 runs 14 residues. Germline CDR1 MNHNS, CDR2 SASEGT. DNA of the CDR3: TGTGCCAGCAGGGTAAAACAGGGGAACACTGAAGCTTTCTTT. It is translated as CASRVKQGNTEAFF.

V is TRBV6-5 and J is TRBJ1-4; D gene uncertain. In germline, CDR1 is MNHEY, CDR2 SVGAGI. V lost 2 bases, J lost 1 base, and 8 bases lay in between. The CDR3 contains 15 residues. The CDR3 loop is CASSYPPKTNEKLFF. CDR3 nucleotide sequence: TGTGCCAGCAGTTACCCCCCTAAAACTAATGAAAAACTGTTTTTT.

V is TRBV28 and J is TRBJ1-1; D not resolved. Germline-derived CDR1 and CDR2 are MDHEN and SYDVKM. This CDR3 region has 12 residues. Trimming took 7 bases from V and 5 from J, leaving 11 bases between them. CDR3 sequence (DNA): TGTGCCAGCAAAGTGGGTGGTACTGAAGCTTTCTTT. Amino acids: CASKVGGTEAFF.

At least ten counts were recorded for this clonotype. The chain is built from TRBV24-1 and TRBJ2-1, with TRBD2 matching over 8 bases. V was clipped by 8 bases and J by 2 bases; unmatched bases: 4. The CDR3 is 14 residues long. The germline gives CDR1 KGHDR, CDR2 SFDVKD. The CDR3 nucleotides read TGTGCCACCAATACTAGCGGAACCTACAATGAGCAGTTCTTC. Its protein is CATNTSGTYNEQFF.

This clonotype was recorded a few times. CDR3 DNA sequence: TGTGCCAGCAGCTTAAACGACAGGGGTAACGGCTACACCTTC. Translated, it gives CASSLNDRGNGYTF. The chain joins TRBV11-2 to TRBJ1-2; 8 bases agree with TRBD1. This CDR3 is 14 amino acids long. The ends lost 2 bases at V and 8 bases at J; junction bases unmatched: 7. Germline V gene lookup returns CDR1 SGHAT and CDR2 FQNNGV.

This clonotype has just a few counts. The CDR3 loop reads CASSQYRGGEQFF. CDR3 in DNA: TGTGCCAGCAGCCAGTACAGGGGTGGTGAGCAGTTCTTC. The gene calls are TRBV14 and TRBJ2-1; 7 nucleotides match TRBD1. With 3 bases clipped from V and 9 bases from J, the junction kept 5 bases outside the gene matches. Germline V CDR1 and CDR2: SGHDN, FVKESK. CDR3 size: 13 residues.

This sequence joins TRBV20-1 and TRBJ2-3; D might be TRBD2 (5 bases). There are 15 residues in the CDR3. V was trimmed by 3 bases and J by 0 bases, leaving 13 bases between them. Germline V gene data show CDR1 as DFQATT and CDR2 as SNEGSKA (reference sequence). The CDR3 protein is CSARRAGHSTDTQYF. CDR3 DNA sequence: TGCAGTGCTAGGCGGGCAGGCCATAGCACAGATACGCAGTATTTT.

This clonotype was recorded at least ten times. The V call is TRBV3-1, the J call TRBJ2-2; possibly TRBD1 for D (6 bases). Looked up from germline, CDR1 is LGHDT and CDR2 is YNNKEL (reference sequence). This CDR3 region has 16 residues. V shed 1 base and J shed 7 bases, with 16 bases lying between them. CDR3 DNA: TGTGCCAGCAGCCAAGCGGGAAGGGGACACGACGGGGAGCTGTTTTTT. Translation: CASSQAGRGHDGELFF.

A word on this clonotype: The junction departs from germline at one end; a sequencing error may be responsible. This chain links TRBV11-2 with TRBJ2-2; D is possibly TRBD1 (6 bases). CDR3 length: 14 residues. Per germline, CDR1 SGHAT and CDR2 FQNNGV. For the CDR3, the DNA is TGTGCCGGCAGCTCGGTCAGGGGATCCGGGGAGCTGTTTTTT. It is translated as CAGSSVRGSGELFF.

This clonotype occurred a few times. The rearrangement links TRBV7-9 to TRBJ2-3, with no clear D. The CDR3 is 12 amino acids. The germline V gene encodes CDR1 SEHNR and CDR2 FQNEAQ (reference sequence). V dropped 10 bases and J dropped 4 bases, with 12 bases sitting between them. The chain's CDR3 is CANSMGSDTQYF. CDR3 nucleotide sequence: TGTGCCAACTCCATGGGGTCAGATACGCAGTATTTT.